The 3 T cell receptor beta chains below come from one sample, sequenced in a study of regulatory T cells in long-lasting Graves disease. Noted time point: newly diagnosed GD, antithyroid drugs for less than 3 months. The authors made the TCR library using RNA they extracted from PBMCs. CDR3 regions were amplified by Arm-PCR using iRepertoire HTBI primers to build TCR beta libraries. From the multiplex PCR reads, TCRdb called clonotypes with MiXCR, one entry per CDR3 protein. The profile covers about 520,000 distinct CDR3 sequences, with around 12% appearing a single time and 7.5% to 9% taken by the ten largest. The data were also submitted as part of a second study, on T cells in Graves' hyperthyroidism and ophthalmopathy.

Sequenced material: peripheral blood mononuclear cells (PBMCs), taken at new diagnosis, from a patient treated with antithyroid drugs. The receptors originated from a woman between 25 and 40 years old with Graves disease.

This sequence joins TRBV6-2 or TRBV6-3 and TRBJ1-4, with D unresolved. CDR3 size: 16 residues. V was trimmed by 0 bases and J by 8 bases, leaving 16 bases between them. Per germline, CDR1 MNHEY and CDR2 SVGEGT. In nucleotides, the CDR3 is TGTGCCAGCAGTTACTCGCGTTCATTGCAACGGGAAAAACTGTTTTTT. Translating gives CASSYSRSLQREKLFF.

Worth noting for this clonotype: A read error is the likely source, as a far larger clone sits one nucleotide away. This chain joins TRBV11-2 and TRBJ2-3, with D perhaps TRBD1 or TRBD2 (5 bases each). The CDR3 sequence is 17 residues long. CDR1 and CDR2 from the germline V gene are SGHAT and FQNNGV. Deletions cut 0 bases from V and 0 bases from J, with 13 bases between. CDR3 amino acids: CASSLEDRGGSTDTQYF. The CDR3 coding sequence is TGTGCCAGCAGCTTAGAGGACCGGGGCGGGAGCACAGATACGCAGTATTTT.

Many counts were recorded for this clonotype. V usage is TRBV5-1 and J usage is TRBJ2-7; D might be TRBD2 (5 bases). Trimming took 5 bases from V and 4 from J, leaving 13 bases between them. Germline CDR1 reads SGHRS; CDR2 reads YFSETQ. The CDR3 extends over 13 amino acids. CDR3 protein: CASSGSESYEQYF. CDR3 nucleotides: TGCGCCAGCAGTGGTAGCGAGAGTTACGAGCAGTACTTC.